A selection of T cell receptor beta chains follows, all from one sample in a study of T cell responses to AZD1222 COVID-19 vaccine. Generated by immunoSEQ multiplex PCR, the TCRdb table keeps only in-frame clones and is missing some. Among some 83,000 clones listed, about 82% were seen once. The source material was peripheral blood, sampled on day 0 of AZD1222 vaccination. The receptors shown here come from an adult in good health. The CDR3 runs from the conserved cysteine through the conserved F or W. The order of the fields is D gene, CDR3 length, V gene, J gene, clone size, CDR3 DNA, CDR3 protein. A D gene is named only where the DNA matches it firmly. Only part of the rows carry a size: once, few, many, or a class if the clone is expanded.

>TRBD1|15|TRBV19|TRBJ1-6|.
TGTGCCAGTAAAGACAGGGTCCTCCGCCCTTCACCCCTCCACTTT
CASKDRVLRPSPLHF
>TRBD1|16|TRBV19|TRBJ1-5|few
TGTGCCAGTAGTAGATACGGGACAGCTAGCAATCAGCCCCAGCATTTT
CASSRYGTASNQPQHF
>.|16|TRBV7-3|TRBJ2-4|.
TGTGCCAGCAGCTTAACGAGGTCTCCAGCCAAAAACATTCAGTACTTC
CASSLTRSPAKNIQYF
>.|15|TRBV7-7|TRBJ1-3|few
TGTGCTAGCAGCTTAGCGGGGGGGTCCGGAAACACCATATATTTT
CASSLAGGSGNTIYF
>.|14|TRBV2|TRBJ2-3|.
TGTGCCAGCAGTCGCCAGGGCGGCCCAGATACGCAGTATTTT
CASSRQGGPDTQYF
>TRBD1|14|TRBV7-9|TRBJ2-7|.
TGTGCCAGCAGTTTCCGGGACAGCATCTACGAGCAGTACTTC
CASSFRDSIYEQYF
>TRBD2|15|TRBV2|TRBJ2-5|.
TGTGCCAGCAGTGGGATAGCGGGAGTAGGCGAGACCCAGTACTTC
CASSGIAGVGETQYF
>TRBD1|14|TRBV30|TRBJ1-2|.
TGTGCCTGGAGTGTTCGGACAGGGCAATATGGCTACACCTTC
CAWSVRTGQYGYTF
>TRBD1|15|TRBV11-2|TRBJ1-1|.
TGTGCCAGCAGAAGGACAGGGCCCATGAACACTGAAGCTTTCTTT
CASRRTGPMNTEAFF
>TRBD1|13|TRBV6-1|TRBJ1-2|few
TGTGCCAGCAGTGAACAGGGGGTTGATGGCTACACCTTC
CASSEQGVDGYTF
>TRBD1|14|TRBV30|TRBJ2-7|.
TGTGCCTGGAAGAGAGGGACAGGGACCTACGAGCAGTACTTC
CAWKRGTGTYEQYF
>TRBD1|14|TRBV28|TRBJ1-2|.
TGTGCCAGCAGTTTAGAGGGGGCTTTCTATGGCTACACCTTC
CASSLEGAFYGYTF
>TRBD1|14|TRBV11-2|TRBJ1-5|.
TGTGCCAGCAGCTCAACAGGGGGCGGTCAGCCCCAGCATTTT
CASSSTGGGQPQHF
>TRBD1|14|TRBV28|TRBJ2-7|.
TGTGCCAGCAGCCGATATGGGACAGGGTACGAGCAGTACTTC
CASSRYGTGYEQYF
>.|15|TRBV5-1|TRBJ2-1|few
TGCGCCAGCAGCCCGGGAAGCGATTCGGGCGATGAGCAGTTCTTC
CASSPGSDSGDEQFF
>.|11|TRBV20-1|TRBJ1-1|.
TGCAGTGCCCAGGACAGTTATGAAGCTTTCTTT
CSAQDSYEAFF
>.|13|TRBV19|TRBJ1-3|.
TGTGCCAGTAGTCCGGTCCCTGGAAACACCATATATTTT
CASSPVPGNTIYF
>.|14|TRBV4-2|TRBJ2-7|.
TGTGCCAGCAGCCAATGGGCCGGGCACCGTGGGCAGTACTTC
CASSQWAGHRGQYF
>.|15|TRBV4-1|TRBJ1-5|.
TGCGCCAGCAGCGGACAGCCCTATAGCAATCAGCCCCAGCATTTT
CASSGQPYSNQPQHF
>TRBD1|15|TRBV10-3|TRBJ2-7|.
TGTGCCATCAGCGGAGAGGACAGGGCTGTGGACGAGCAGTACTTC
CAISGEDRAVDEQYF
>.|16|TRBV20-1|TRBJ1-6|.
TGCAGTGCTAGTGGCCCCGGACAGCGTAATAATTCACCCCTCCACTTT
CSASGPGQRNNSPLHF
>TRBD1|14|TRBV19|TRBJ2-3|.
TGTGCCAGTAGAGACAGGGTCAAGACAGATACGCAGTATTTT
CASRDRVKTDTQYF
>.|13|TRBV4-1|TRBJ1-4|.
TGCGCCAGCAGCCAAAGCTCTAATGAAAAACTGTTTTTT
CASSQSSNEKLFF
>.|14|TRBV7-2|TRBJ1-2|.
TGTGCCAGCAGCTTGGGGGGAGCTAACTATGGCTACACCTTC
CASSLGGANYGYTF
>.|14|TRBV18|TRBJ2-5|.
TGTGCCAGCTCACCAGAAACTAGTCAAGAGACCCAGTACTTC
CASSPETSQETQYF
>.|12|TRBV6-5|TRBJ1-4|.
TGTGCCAGCAGAAGACACGATGAAAAACTGTTTTTT
CASRRHDEKLFF
>.|14|TRBV7-8|TRBJ2-1|.
TGTGCCAGCAGCCTCAGGCCTGCCTACAATGAGCAGTTCTTC
CASSLRPAYNEQFF
>TRBD1|15|TRBV19|TRBJ1-5|once
TGTGCCAGTAGTATTTCCGGGACAGTCCATCAGCCCCAGCATTTT
CASSISGTVHQPQHF
>TRBD2|18|TRBV10-3|TRBJ2-3|.
TGTGCCATCAGTGAGGGGGACGGGACTAGCGGGAGTAAATATACGCAGTATTTT
CAISEGDGTSGSKYTQYF
>TRBD1|18|TRBV19|TRBJ1-4|once
TGTGCCAGTACCCCGGACAGGGGGCCATCCTCAACTAATGAAAAACTGTTTTTT
CASTPDRGPSSTNEKLFF
>.|13|TRBV2|TRBJ1-1|.
TGTGCCAGCAGTGAAGGGATGAACACTGAAGCTTTCTTT
CASSEGMNTEAFF
>TRBD1|16|TRBV6-1|TRBJ1-5|.
TGTGCCAGCAGTGTTTTTTCGGGACAGGGGTTCCAGCCCCAGCATTTT
CASSVFSGQGFQPQHF
>.|12|TRBV6-6|TRBJ1-5|.
TGTGCCAGCAGTTACCAAACTCAGCCCCAGCATTTT
CASSYQTQPQHF
>.|12|TRBV5-4|TRBJ1-1|.
TGTGCCAGCAGCTTGGTAGGCACTGAAGCTTTCTTT
CASSLVGTEAFF
>.|11|TRBV29-1|TRBJ2-1|.
TGCAGCGCCCCAGCGGTTAATGAGCAGTTCTTC
CSAPAVNEQFF
>.|14|TRBV6-5|TRBJ1-5|once
TGTGCCAGCAGTCTCTCAGGGGGCAATCAGCCCCAGCATTTT
CASSLSGGNQPQHF
>TRBD1|12|TRBV7-3|TRBJ2-7|.
TGTGCCAGCAGCACACCAGGGGGCGAGCAGTACTTC
CASSTPGGEQYF
>TRBD2|15|TRBV28|TRBJ2-7|.
TGTGCCAGCAAAGAGGTAGCGGGAGGAAGATACGAGCAGTACTTC
CASKEVAGGRYEQYF
>.|15|TRBV27|TRBJ2-3|.
TGTGCCACCCTCCCCGCAAAGCAGTCGAAAGATACGCAGTATTTT
CATLPAKQSKDTQYF
>TRBD2|16|TRBV5-4|TRBJ2-1|.
TGTGCCAGCAGCGGGAAATATCGGGACTATAACAATGAGCAGTTCTTC
CASSGKYRDYNNEQFF
>.|18|TRBV4-3|TRBJ2-2|.
TGCGCCAGCAGCCAAGAGAGACTGACACCCATTCAGACCGGGGAGCTGTTTTTT
CASSQERLTPIQTGELFF
>.|16|TRBV28|TRBJ2-1|.
TGTGCCAGCACCTCGTCTAGACTAGGGATGTACAATGAGCAGTTCTTC
CASTSSRLGMYNEQFF
>TRBD2|16|TRBV28|TRBJ2-7|.
TGTGCCAGCAGTTTAGGGGGACTAGCGGGAGCTCCCGAGCAGTACTTC
CASSLGGLAGAPEQYF
>TRBD2|16|TRBV6-6|TRBJ2-3|.
TGTGCCAGCAGTTCTCAGGGACTAGAGATAACAGATACGCAGTATTTT
CASSSQGLEITDTQYF
>.|13|TRBV14|TRBJ2-1|few
TGTGCCAGCAGCGAAGCCACATTCGGTGAGCAGTTCTTC
CASSEATFGEQFF
>.|14|TRBV3-1/TRBV3-2|TRBJ2-1|.
TGTGCCAGCAGCCCAGGGGAATCCTACAATGAGCAGTTCTTC
CASSPGESYNEQFF
>.|15|TRBV6-2/TRBV6-3|TRBJ2-7|.
TGTGCCAGCAGTTATAGAGGGGCAACTGGGCGCGAGCAGTACTTC
CASSYRGATGREQYF